This T cell receptor beta chain derives from a study of Ad26.COV2.S vaccination and SARS-CoV-2 variants. Whole-study context: Doses of Ad26.COV2.S were injected into muscle once or twice, 56 days apart. Study results and caveats: Placebo recipients trailed vaccine recipients in spike-specific TCR breadth.

This CDR3 region has 14 residues. Germline-derived CDR1 and CDR2 are SNHLY and FYNNEI. The ends were cut back, 4 bases at V and 4 bases at J, with 11 bases in the middle. This clone was seen a handful of times. Its antigen is currently unknown. Clones were sequenced by immunoSEQ multiplex PCR, and TCRdb holds only the in-frame ones, with some missing. The table shows hundreds of thousands of clones, with approximately 90% occurring only once. Specified treatment: approximately 18 received Ad26.COV2.S at low or high dose, single or two shots; several received placebo; per-sample allocation not given. Samples analyzed were those drawn on day 63 after the first vaccine or placebo injection. Donor was an adult aged 18-55 years in Boston. Ad26 vector vaccine expressed Wuhan-strain SARS-CoV-2 spike.

The starting material was peripheral blood, obtained in a trial of Ad26.COV2.S vaccine versus placebo. The TCR originated in a person between 18 and 65 years old who received the Ad26.COV2.S COVID-19 vaccine or a placebo. The chain couples TRBV2 to TRBJ1-3, with D possibly TRBD1 on 6 matching bases. The CDR3 sequence: CASSVGDIGNTIYF. The CDR3 coding sequence is TGTGCCAGCAGTGTAGGGGACATCGGAAACACCATATATTTT. Looking up the rest from reference TRBV2 and TRBJ1-3 gives the full variable domain: EPEVTQTPSHQVTQMGQEVILRCVPISNHLYFYWYRQILGQKVEFLVSFYNNEISEKSEIFDDQFSVERPDGSNFTLKIRSTKLEDSAMYFCASSVGDIGNTIYFGEGSWLTVV.